Listed below are T cell receptor beta chains from one sample, sequenced in a study of cytomegalovirus exposure and HLA in healthy donors. The method was immunoSEQ multiplex PCR; TCRdb's version includes in-frame clones alone and lacks a portion of them. The data contain 150,000 to 200,000 clones, approximately 86% of them seen just once; the ten biggest clones take up about 1.7%. The specimen sequenced was PBMCs. Receptors originate from a woman between 18 and 29 years old in good health and CMV-seronegative. Each CDR3 is given with its conserved first and last residue. Fields, in order: V gene, J gene, CDR3 protein.

v_call: TRBV5-6; j_call: TRBJ2-7; cdr3_aa: CASRSTGLQLGEQYF
v_call: TRBV19; j_call: TRBJ2-1; cdr3_aa: CASSIRKVARNEQFF
v_call: TRBV5-4; j_call: TRBJ1-2; cdr3_aa: CASSLGGGTSPKHYGYTF
v_call: TRBV18; j_call: TRBJ1-2; cdr3_aa: CASSRPDGYGYTF
v_call: TRBV13; j_call: TRBJ2-6; cdr3_aa: CASSGQGVLSGANVLTF
v_call: TRBV6-5; j_call: TRBJ1-5; cdr3_aa: CASSRQGRSNQPQHF
v_call: TRBV30; j_call: TRBJ1-3; cdr3_aa: CAWSGVGTGGFLSNTTYF
v_call: TRBV2; j_call: TRBJ1-4; cdr3_aa: CASSAQGLTNEKLFF
v_call: TRBV27; j_call: TRBJ2-7; cdr3_aa: CASSLGLTGDHEQYF
v_call: TRBV9; j_call: TRBJ2-2; cdr3_aa: CASSAPREGVNTGELFF
v_call: TRBV29-1; j_call: TRBJ1-2; cdr3_aa: CSAAGQENYGYTF
v_call: TRBV9; j_call: TRBJ2-3; cdr3_aa: CASSAPSDTQYF
v_call: TRBV25-1; j_call: TRBJ1-5; cdr3_aa: CASSTTGSNQPQHF
v_call: TRBV5-6; j_call: TRBJ2-7; cdr3_aa: CASSFGQAYEQYF
v_call: TRBV6-5; j_call: TRBJ2-7; cdr3_aa: CASSPNRLIYEQYF
v_call: TRBV29-1; j_call: TRBJ1-1; cdr3_aa: CSVTGGRAEAFF
v_call: TRBV7-2; j_call: TRBJ1-2; cdr3_aa: CASSLEFGWAANYGYTF
v_call: TRBV29-1; j_call: TRBJ1-1; cdr3_aa: CSVFRRLDSEAFF
v_call: TRBV6-1; j_call: TRBJ1-2; cdr3_aa: CASSTLGGSYGYTF
v_call: TRBV14; j_call: TRBJ2-6; cdr3_aa: CASSQAGASNVLTF
v_call: TRBV4-2; j_call: TRBJ2-1; cdr3_aa: CASSLGLAGGSSYNEQFF
v_call: TRBV15; j_call: TRBJ2-6; cdr3_aa: CATSREGTGANVLTF
v_call: TRBV4-1; j_call: TRBJ2-7; cdr3_aa: CASSQDQGRGYEQYF
v_call: TRBV5-1; j_call: TRBJ2-7; cdr3_aa: CASSLTGTGDAYEQYF
v_call: TRBV10-2; j_call: TRBJ2-1; cdr3_aa: CASSAGLAGGYNEQFF
v_call: TRBV11-3; j_call: TRBJ1-2; cdr3_aa: CASSPGTGYGYTF
v_call: TRBV6-1; j_call: TRBJ2-7; cdr3_aa: CASRAFTTRSYEQYF
v_call: TRBV30; j_call: TRBJ1-1; cdr3_aa: CAWRGRRGQKTAPNTEAFF
v_call: TRBV6-5; j_call: TRBJ2-2; cdr3_aa: CASSYSRGGGTGELFF
v_call: TRBV30; j_call: TRBJ2-3; cdr3_aa: CAWSVRGTDTQYF
v_call: TRBV18; j_call: TRBJ1-5; cdr3_aa: CASSLNPAGPSNQPQHF
v_call: TRBV7-8; j_call: TRBJ2-3; cdr3_aa: CASSLVTRGRADTQYF
v_call: TRBV2; j_call: TRBJ1-4; cdr3_aa: CASSDVQGINEKLFF
v_call: TRBV2; j_call: TRBJ2-7; cdr3_aa: CASSSQAATFYEQYF
v_call: TRBV6-1; j_call: TRBJ2-7; cdr3_aa: CASRTGTSYEQYF
v_call: TRBV5-1; j_call: TRBJ1-5; cdr3_aa: CASSLEPTGGGEQPQHF
v_call: TRBV5-1; j_call: TRBJ2-1; cdr3_aa: CASSLNILDEQFF
v_call: TRBV18; j_call: TRBJ1-6; cdr3_aa: CASSPGQGASPLHF
v_call: TRBV11-3; j_call: TRBJ2-2; cdr3_aa: CASSLGSGTFNTGELFF
v_call: TRBV11-3; j_call: TRBJ2-3; cdr3_aa: CASSFPLVAGTTDTQYF